This TCR beta chain was recorded in a study of T cell responses to AZD1222 COVID-19 vaccine. Findings and caveats of the study: The donors showed a predominance of white British ancestry and of females, with possible underestimation of clonal diversity.

With 6 bases removed from V and 1 base from J, the gap between germline ends came to 10 bases. This CDR3 contains 13 residues. This clone was observed a single time. The antigen is unknown. Here immunoSEQ multiplex PCR was the method, and the copy in TCRdb shows in-frame clones only, minus some. This table has roughly 170,000 clones, 90% to 95% appearing once. The sample consisted of peripheral blood, taken on day 0 of AZD1222 vaccination. This clonotype was sampled from an adult in good health. The V call is TRBV12-3 or TRBV12-4, the J call TRBJ2-7; D remains unclear. CDR3 sequence (DNA): TGTGCCAGCAGGCTACACACGTCCTACGAGCAGTACTTC. As protein: CASRLHTSYEQYF.